One sample yielded the 13 T cell receptor beta chains listed below, sequenced in a study of spatial heterogeneity in lung cancer. General study results and limits: Tumors with more nonsynonymous mutations had more expanded intratumoral alpha and beta TCRs.

TCRdb used MiXCR to reprocess the 5' RACE reads, holding one entry per CDR3 protein. The profile shows a few hundred distinct CDR3 sequences, under 30% of them singletons. Which antigens these TCRs recognize remains unknown. Sample time point: sample taken at primary tumor resection. The input for sequencing was lung tumor tissue, taken at surgery. The source is a male donor with early-stage non-small cell lung cancer.

By sample share, this clonotype is medium-sized. V usage is TRBV6-5 and J usage is TRBJ2-2; TRBD1 might be the D (7 bases). CDR1 and CDR2 from the germline V gene are MNHEY and SVGAGI. V lost 6 bases to trimming and J lost 7 bases, with 15 bases between them. The CDR3 is 14 amino acids. The CDR3 DNA is TGTGCCAGCAGGCGGGACAGCGGGTTCGGGGAGCTGTTTTTT. Protein product: CASRRDSGFGELFF.

The chain is built from TRBV12-3 or TRBV12-4 and TRBJ1-1; D unresolved. This CDR3 is 12 amino acids long. Between the trimmed V and J ends, which lost 4 bases and 4 bases, there was a span of 7 bases. CDR3 DNA sequence: TGTGCCAGCAGTTCCAAAGGCACTGAAGCTTTCTTT. Amino acids: CASSSKGTEAFF.

The chain is built from TRBV23-1 and TRBJ2-2; 7 nucleotides align to TRBD1. TRBV23-1 is placed among ORFs of uncertain function. CDR3 length: 16 amino acids. The V gene end was trimmed by 3 bases and the J gene end by 2 bases; junction bases not matched to a gene: 6. In DNA, the CDR3 is TGCGCCAGCAGTCATCAAAGACAGGGAAACACCGGGGAGCTGTTTTTT. This gives the protein CASSHQRQGNTGELFF.

V usage is TRBV18 and J usage is TRBJ2-3; 9 nucleotides agree with TRBD1. Per germline, CDR1 KGHSH and CDR2 LQKENI. J gave up 2 bases and V 11 bases, and 11 bases lay outside the gene matches. This CDR3 has 15 amino acids. CDR3 sequence: CACSLDRGITDTQYF. CDR3 nucleotide sequence: TGTGCCTGTTCTCTGGACAGGGGAATCACAGATACGCAGTATTTT.

The rearrangement uses TRBV28 and TRBJ2-7, with 7 bases lining up with TRBD1. The V and J ends lost 6 bases and 3 bases, in that order; junction bases with no gene match: 2. The CDR3 contains 12 residues. CDR1 and CDR2 from the germline V gene are MDHEN and SYDVKM. CDR3 coding DNA: TGTGCCAGCAGGGGACAGCTCTACGAGCAGTACTTC. Encoded protein: CASRGQLYEQYF.

This clonotype showed up just a few times. The V call is TRBV27, the J call TRBJ2-7; D is perhaps TRBD2 (5 bases). Germline CDR1 is MNHEY and CDR2 is SMNVEV (reference sequence). This CDR3 region has 15 residues. V lost 5 bases and J lost 5, with 19 bases in between. CDR3: CASSPRPTGYDEQYF. The CDR3 DNA reads as TGTGCCAGCAGTCCCCGACCCACGGGATACGACGAGCAGTACTTC.

The chain combines TRBV13 with TRBJ1-1, with a tentative D call TRBD1 (6 bases). Germline values: CDR1 PRHDT, CDR2 FYEKMQ (reference sequence). The CDR3 consists of 13 residues. V lost 5 bases and J lost 4, with 11 bases in between. CDR3 protein: CASSPRGGTEAFF. The CDR3 DNA follows: TGTGCCAGCAGCCCCAGGGGAGGCACTGAAGCTTTCTTT. Filled out from reference TRBV13 and TRBJ1-1, the complete variable domain reads AAGVIQSPRHLIKEKRETATLKCYPIPRHDTVYWYQQGPGQDPQFLISFYEKMQSDKGSIPDRFSAQQFSDYHSELNMSSLELGDSALYFCASSPRGGTEAFFGQGTRLTVV.

This clonotype is large by share. The chain recombines TRBV2 with TRBJ1-5; TRBD1 matches at 8 bases. Looked up from germline, CDR1 is SNHLY and CDR2 is FYNNEI. After removal of 3 bases from V and 9 bases from J, the junction contained 10 bases not matched to a gene. The length of the CDR3 is 15 residues. The CDR3: CASSDGQGGSRPQHF. The CDR3, as DNA: TGTGCCAGCAGTGACGGACAGGGCGGTTCTCGGCCCCAGCATTTT.

Sample share makes this clonotype hyperexpanded. The J gene is TRBJ2-7, the V gene TRBV11-2, with unresolved D. V lost 5 bases and J 2 bases, leaving 13 bases between the germline ends. Germline lookup yields CDR1 SGHAT and CDR2 FQNNGV. The CDR3 covers 14 residues. CDR3 DNA sequence: TGTGCCAGCAGCAGGGATCCCGGAACCTACGAGCAGTACTTC. Translating gives CASSRDPGTYEQYF.

The V call is TRBV29-1, the J call TRBJ2-1; TRBD1 aligns across 7 bases. CDR1 and CDR2 (germline): SQVTM, ANQGSEA. The CDR3 has 13 amino acids. V lost 5 bases, J lost 3 bases, and 4 bases stayed unmatched. CDR3 in amino acids: CSVSRTGYNEQFF. DNA of the CDR3: TGCAGCGTTTCCCGGACAGGCTACAATGAGCAGTTCTTC.

This clonotype is large. The chain employs TRBV5-1 and TRBJ1-1; 7 nucleotides match TRBD1. The CDR3 totals 14 residues. Per germline, CDR1 SGHRS and CDR2 YFSETQ. Losses at the gene ends were 1 base for V and 6 bases for J; bases not matched to a gene: 6. CDR3 region: CASSLSQGVSEAFF. The DNA for the CDR3 is TGCGCCAGCAGCTTGAGCCAGGGGGTCTCTGAAGCTTTCTTT.

This clonotype turned up a few times. Possible read error: a much larger clone is one base away. The chain combines TRBV24-1 with TRBJ2-1; tentative D call: TRBD1 (5 bases). The V gene's germline CDR1 is KGHDR and CDR2 SFDVKD. The CDR3 is 14 residues long. CDR3 region: CGTSDAGNYNEQFF. As DNA, the CDR3 is TGTGGCACCAGTGATGCAGGGAACTACAATGAGCAGTTCTTC.

This clonotype was detected only a few times. The rearrangement joins TRBV7-8 to TRBJ2-1, with 14 bases matching TRBD2. Losses at the gene ends were 4 bases for V and 10 bases for J; bases not matched to a gene: 9. The CDR3 consists of 16 residues. The germline V gene encodes CDR1 SGHVS and CDR2 FQNEAQ. The CDR3 nucleotides are TGTGCCAGCAGCTCCGAACCGGGACTAGCGGGAGTAGAGCAGTTCTTC. Protein: CASSSEPGLAGVEQFF.